This passage covers 22 T cell receptor beta chains from one sample sequenced in a study of T cell responses to AZD1222 COVID-19 vaccine. Data came from immunoSEQ multiplex PCR; TCRdb stores just in-frame clones and leaves some out. Of 85,000 to 90,000 clones listed, roughly 87% are singletons. The starting material was peripheral blood, obtained on day 0 of AZD1222 vaccination. These receptors were obtained from an adult in good health.

This chain connects TRBV25-1 to TRBJ1-6; 9 bases agree with TRBD1. Per germline, CDR1 MGHDK and CDR2 SYGVNS. The ends lost 8 bases at V and 9 bases at J; junction bases unmatched: 8. The CDR3 length is 14 residues. This chain's CDR3 is CASEGGQGGSPLHF. The CDR3 region has the DNA TGTGCCAGCGAGGGGGGACAGGGCGGTTCACCCCTCCACTTT. Drawing the rest from reference TRBV25-1 and TRBJ1-6, the complete variable domain is EADIYQTPRYLVIGTGKKITLECSQTMGHDKMYWYQQDPGMELHLIHYSYGVNSTEKGDLSSESTVSRIRTEHFPLTLESARPSHTSQYLCASEGGQGGSPLHFGNGTRLTVT.

The chain has TRBV2 and TRBJ1-1; D is undetermined. The CDR3 is made up of 13 amino acids. V lost 6 bases, J lost 1 base, and 9 bases lay in between. Germline CDR1 is SNHLY and CDR2 is FYNNEI. The CDR3 region is CASRPTENTEAFF. DNA of the CDR3: TGTGCCAGCAGACCCACAGAGAACACTGAAGCTTTCTTT.

This clone was detected once. The rearrangement links TRBV12-2 to TRBJ1-5; the table's D gene call, TRBD1, was not cross checked with the DNA. TRBV12-2 constitutes a pseudogene. This CDR3 is built from 18 residues. DNA for the CDR3: TGTGCAAGTCGCTTAATTTGGCAGGGGAAATATAGCAATCAGCCCCAGCATTTT. Residues: CASRLIWQGKYSNQPQHF.

Of note for this clone: The junction does not match germline at one end; this may be a read error. The V gene is TRBV7-2, the J gene TRBJ1-3; TRBD1 matches at 9 bases. CDR3 length: 13 residues. Per the germline V gene, CDR1 is SGHTA and CDR2 is FQGNSA. The CDR3 sequence: CASSENLVGQGDF. CDR3 DNA: TGTGCCAGCAGCGAAAATCTCGTGGGACAGGGAGATTTT.

The genes are TRBV3-1 (or the pseudogene TRBV3-2) and TRBJ1-6; D is undetermined. Germline V CDR1 and CDR2: LGHDT, YNNKEL (reference sequence). This CDR3 has 12 residues. Trimming stripped 2 bases from V and 14 bases from J, with 10 bases between. CDR3 protein: CASSQSVLTLHF. The CDR3 DNA is TGTGCCAGCAGCCAATCGGTACTAACCCTCCACTTT.

V is TRBV7-8 and J is TRBJ1-2, with D possibly matching TRBD1 (5 bases). This CDR3 spans 12 amino acids. V was cut by 5 bases and J by 8 bases, with 12 bases left in between. Per the germline V gene, CDR1 is SGHVS and CDR2 is FQNEAQ. This CDR3 reads CASSSSGAGYTF. The CDR3 DNA reads TGTGCCAGCAGCAGCAGTGGGGCCGGCTACACCTTC.

The gene calls are TRBV3-1 (or the pseudogene TRBV3-2) and TRBJ2-3, with 7 bases identical to TRBD2. The CDR3 has 15 amino acids. CDR1 LGHDT and CDR2 YNNKEL come from the germline V gene (reference sequence). With 1 base clipped from V and 7 bases from J, the junction kept 8 bases outside the gene matches. The CDR3 sequence: CASSQALAVPNTQYF. DNA for the CDR3: TGTGCCAGCAGCCAAGCCCTAGCGGTTCCGAATACGCAGTATTTT.

The chain combines TRBV19 with TRBJ2-2, with TRBD2 matching 13 bases. J was trimmed by 1 base and V by 6 bases; bases with no gene match: 5. Germline V gene lookup returns CDR1 LNHDA and CDR2 SQIVND (reference sequence). The CDR3 covers 17 residues. The CDR3 nucleotides read TGTGCCAGTAGGCTTACTAGCGGGAGGGTGAACACCGGGGAGCTGTTTTTT. Its protein product is CASRLTSGRVNTGELFF.

V gene TRBV12-3 or TRBV12-4 combines with J gene TRBJ2-1; 8 positions agree with TRBD1. V was clipped by 7 bases and J by 15 bases; unmatched bases: 14. The CDR3 spans 13 residues. The CDR3 nucleotides read TGTGCCAGCATTACGACAGGGGCGTCGAGGTCGTTCTTC. Protein sequence: CASITTGASRSFF.

The chain employs TRBV5-6 and TRBJ1-5, with D possibly matching TRBD1 (5 bases). The CDR3 contains 14 residues. The V gene's germline CDR1 is SGHDT and CDR2 YYEEEE. Between the trimmed V and J ends, which lost 0 bases and 4 bases, there was a span of 8 bases. The CDR3 loop reads CASSLGTLNQPQHF. CDR3 nucleotide sequence: TGTGCCAGCAGCTTGGGGACACTGAATCAGCCCCAGCATTTT.

In this sample, this clone turned up once. V gene TRBV5-1 combines with J gene TRBJ1-2; tentative D call: TRBD1 (5 bases). Trimming pared 0 bases from V and 4 bases from J, leaving 10 bases between. Germline-derived CDR1 and CDR2 are SGHRS and YFSETQ. The CDR3 runs to 14 residues. DNA for the CDR3: TGCGCCAGCAGCTTGGGGGACCGAGGCTATGGCTACACCTTC. Residues: CASSLGDRGYGYTF. The full variable domain, its missing parts supplied by reference TRBV5-1 and TRBJ1-2, is KAGVTQTPRYLIKTRGQQVTLSCSPISGHRSVSWYQQTPGQGLQFLFEYFSETQRNKGNFPGRFSGRQFSNSRSEMNVSTLELGDSALYLCASSLGDRGYGYTFGSGTRLTVV.

Regarding this clone: The identical CDR3 is also encoded by other nucleotide sequences in the sample. The chain combines TRBV3-1 (or the pseudogene TRBV3-2) with TRBJ1-1; the D is unclear. V dropped 1 base and J dropped 1 base, with 4 bases sitting between them. Germline V CDR1 and CDR2: LGHDT, YNNKEL (reference sequence). The CDR3 totals 13 residues. The CDR3 bases are TGTGCCAGCAGCCAAGTTCGGAACACTGAAGCTTTCTTT. This codes for CASSQVRNTEAFF.

The chain is built from TRBV6-4 and TRBJ2-1; the match to TRBD2 covers 9 bases. This CDR3 has 16 amino acids. V lost 2 bases, J lost 12 bases, and 14 bases stayed unmatched. Germline assignment: CDR1 MRHNA and CDR2 SNTAGT. In nucleotides, the CDR3 is TGTGCCAGCAGTGACGGGACTAGCCTAGCGGGGTCGAGGCAGTTCTTC. Translation gives CASSDGTSLAGSRQFF.

This chain's CDR3 is CAWSVRVTPNTEAFF. CDR3 nucleotide sequence: TGTGCCTGGAGTGTCAGGGTCACCCCAAACACTGAAGCTTTCTTT. The chain employs TRBV30 and TRBJ1-1; TRBD1 might be the D (5 bases). This CDR3 contains 15 residues. V lost 0 bases, J lost 2 bases, and 13 bases lay in between. In germline, CDR1 is GTSNPN, CDR2 SVGIG (reference sequence).

The chain carries TRBV6-6 and TRBJ2-3; D unresolved. The CDR3 runs to 12 residues. The ends were cut back, 6 bases at V and 6 bases at J, with 10 bases in the middle. Looked up from germline, CDR1 is MNHNY and CDR2 is SVGAGI (reference sequence). The chain's CDR3 is CASSNDRDTQYF. CDR3 nucleotides: TGTGCCAGCAGCAACGACCGGGATACGCAGTATTTT.

The chain couples TRBV19 to TRBJ2-3; weak D call: TRBD2 (6 bases). CDR1 is LNHDA and CDR2 is SQIVND in the germline V gene (reference sequence). V was cut by 3 bases and J by 0 bases, with 13 bases left in between. The CDR3 covers 16 residues. As DNA, the CDR3 is TGTGCCAGTAGTATCTGGGCCGCGGGAAGCACAGATACGCAGTATTTT. The encoded protein is CASSIWAAGSTDTQYF.

The CDR3 reads CASRIYVVREAFF. DNA for the CDR3: TGTGCCAGCAGAATTTACGTAGTCCGTGAAGCTTTCTTT. The chain recombines TRBV6-5 with TRBJ1-1; no clear D. Trimming cost V 6 bases and J 7 bases, with 15 bases left between them. CDR3 length: 13 amino acids. The germline gives CDR1 MNHEY, CDR2 SVGAGI.

V gene TRBV27 combines with J gene TRBJ2-3; D unclear. The CDR3 sequence is 14 residues long. CDR1 and CDR2 (germline): MNHEY, SMNVEV (reference sequence). With 1 base removed from V and 7 bases from J, the gap between germline ends came to 12 bases. The CDR3, as DNA: TGTGCCAGCAGTTTATACGGTGCAGAGAATACGCAGTATTTT. Protein: CASSLYGAENTQYF.

The chain carries TRBV2 and TRBJ1-2, with TRBD1 as a possible D gene (6 bases). CDR3 length equals 14 residues. Germline V gene sequence: CDR1 SNHLY, CDR2 FYNNEI. V was shortened by 4 bases and J by 2 bases, with 11 bases between the two germline ends. CDR3 sequence: CASSAEQGNYGYTF. For the CDR3, the DNA is TGTGCCAGCAGTGCTGAACAGGGAAACTATGGCTACACCTTC. Drawing the rest from reference TRBV2 and TRBJ1-2, the complete variable domain is EPEVTQTPSHQVTQMGQEVILRCVPISNHLYFYWYRQILGQKVEFLVSFYNNEISEKSEIFDDQFSVERPDGSNFTLKIRSTKLEDSAMYFCASSAEQGNYGYTFGSGTRLTVV.

V and J are TRBV7-2 and TRBJ2-1; D is uncertain. CDR1 and CDR2 (germline): SGHTA, FQGNSA. V dropped 6 bases and J dropped 6 bases, with 12 bases sitting between them. The CDR3 has 13 residues. The CDR3 bases are TGTGCCAGCAGAACCGAGTGGGGCAATGAGCAGTTCTTC. Amino acid sequence: CASRTEWGNEQFF.

DNA for the CDR3: TGCGCCAGCAGCTTGGCGGGACAGGCTAGCTCTGGAAACACCATATATTTT. Encoded protein: CASSLAGQASSGNTIYF. The chain recombines TRBV5-1 with TRBJ1-3, with 8 bases fitting TRBD1. The CDR3 contains 17 residues. After removal of 0 bases from V and 0 bases from J, the junction contained 5 bases not matched to a gene. Germline lookup yields CDR1 SGHRS and CDR2 YFSETQ.

The chain uses TRBV30 and TRBJ1-2; TRBD1 matches at 9 bases. Trimming removed 0 bases from V and 4 bases from J; junction bases left unmatched: 3. CDR1 GTSNPN and CDR2 SVGIG come from the germline V gene (reference sequence). CDR3 length: 14 amino acids. Here the CDR3 DNA reads TGTGCCTGGAGTGTAAAGGACAGGGGCTATGGCTACACCTTC. Translated, it gives CAWSVKDRGYGYTF.